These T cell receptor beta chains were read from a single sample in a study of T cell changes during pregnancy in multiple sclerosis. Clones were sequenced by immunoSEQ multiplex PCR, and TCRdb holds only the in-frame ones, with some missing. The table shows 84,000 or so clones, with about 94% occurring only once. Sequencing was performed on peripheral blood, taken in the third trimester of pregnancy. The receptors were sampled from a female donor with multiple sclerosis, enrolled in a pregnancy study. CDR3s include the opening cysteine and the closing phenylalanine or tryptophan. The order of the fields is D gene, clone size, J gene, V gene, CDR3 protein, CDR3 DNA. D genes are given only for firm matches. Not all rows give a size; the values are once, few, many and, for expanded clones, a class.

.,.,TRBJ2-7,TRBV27,CASSFSEGSEQYF,TGTGCCAGCAGTTTTTCCGAGGGTAGCGAGCAGTACTTC
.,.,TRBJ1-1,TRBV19,CASQREVNTEAFF,TGTGCCAGTCAACGGGAGGTGAACACTGAAGCTTTCTTT
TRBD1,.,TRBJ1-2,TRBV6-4,CASSPGTGGYGYTF,TGTGCCAGCAGCCCAGGGACAGGGGGCTATGGCTACACCTTC
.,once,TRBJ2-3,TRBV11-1,CASSLVGQMGISTDTQYF,TGTGCCAGCAGCTTAGTGGGGCAGATGGGAATTAGCACAGATACGCAGTATTTT
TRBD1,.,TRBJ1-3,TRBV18,CASSPVRDRGGNTIYF,TGTGCCAGCTCACCAGTTCGGGACAGGGGTGGAAACACCATATATTTT
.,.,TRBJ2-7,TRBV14,CASSRGYSVYEQYF,TGTGCCAGCAGCCGAGGGTATTCGGTCTACGAGCAGTACTTC
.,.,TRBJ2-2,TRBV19,CASSIRGEDTGELFF,TGTGCCAGTAGTATCAGGGGGGAGGACACCGGGGAGCTGTTTTTT
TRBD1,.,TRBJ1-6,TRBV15,CATSRVGTVDSPLHF,TGTGCCACCAGCAGAGTTGGGACAGTGGATTCACCCCTCCACTTT
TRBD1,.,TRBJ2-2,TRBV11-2,CASGDRGRTGELFF,TGTGCCAGCGGGGACAGGGGGCGTACCGGGGAGCTGTTTTTT
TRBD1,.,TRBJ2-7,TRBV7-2,CASSPPRDRGPEQYF,TGTGCCAGCAGCCCCCCGAGAGACAGGGGGCCCGAGCAGTACTTC
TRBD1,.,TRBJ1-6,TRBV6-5,CASSYSGTDQNSPLHF,TGTGCCAGCAGTTACTCCGGGACAGACCAAAATTCACCCCTCCACTTT
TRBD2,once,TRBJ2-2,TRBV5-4,CASSLHPLIAGGQSGELFF,TGTGCCAGCAGCCTACACCCACTAATAGCGGGGGGGCAATCCGGGGAGCTGTTTTTT
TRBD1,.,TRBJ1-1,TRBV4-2,CASSQGQGAEAFF,TGTGCCAGCAGCCAAGGACAGGGGGCAGAAGCTTTCTTT
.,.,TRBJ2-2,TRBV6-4,CASSDTLQAGELFF,TGTGCCAGCAGTGACACACTTCAGGCCGGGGAGCTGTTTTTT
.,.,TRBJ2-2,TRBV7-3,CASSLIPGREGHGELFF,TGTGCCAGCAGCTTAATTCCCGGCAGGGAAGGGCACGGGGAGCTGTTTTTT
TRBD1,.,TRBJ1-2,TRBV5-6,CASSPGTGEGYTF,TGTGCCAGCAGCCCTGGGACAGGGGAGGGCTACACCTTC
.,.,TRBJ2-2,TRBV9,CASSVVVGGGTGELFF,TGTGCCAGCAGCGTAGTAGTGGGGGGAGGCACCGGGGAGCTGTTTTTT
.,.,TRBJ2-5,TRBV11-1,CASKDAGGKTQYF,TGTGCCAGCAAGGATGCAGGAGGAAAGACCCAGTACTTC
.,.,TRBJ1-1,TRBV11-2,CASSLPGEGEAFF,TGTGCCAGCAGCTTACCCGGGGAGGGTGAAGCTTTCTTT
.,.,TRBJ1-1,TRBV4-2,CASSQVAPGGTEAFF,TGTGCCAGCAGCCAAGTGGCACCCGGAGGGACTGAAGCTTTCTTT
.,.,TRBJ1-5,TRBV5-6,CASSLGRRGDNQPQHF,TGTGCCAGCAGCTTGGGGAGGAGGGGCGACAATCAGCCCCAGCATTTT
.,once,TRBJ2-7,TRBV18,CASSPDRGPYEQYF,TGTGCCAGCTCACCAGATAGGGGTCCCTACGAGCAGTACTTC
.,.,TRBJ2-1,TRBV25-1,CASSEYILTENNEQFF,TGTGCCAGCAGTGAATATATTCTCACAGAAAACAATGAGCAGTTCTTC
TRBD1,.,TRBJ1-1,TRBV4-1,CASTNKQGATEAFF,TGCGCCAGCACCAATAAACAGGGGGCCACTGAAGCTTTCTTT
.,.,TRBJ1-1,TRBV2,CASSELSEAFF,TGTGCCAGCAGTGAACTGAGTGAAGCTTTCTTT
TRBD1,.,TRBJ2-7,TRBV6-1,CASSSTLDRDF,TGTGCCAGCAGCTCTACCTTAGACAGGGACTTC
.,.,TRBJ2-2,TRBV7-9,CASSLGGANTGELFF,TGTGCCAGCAGCTTAGGAGGAGCGAACACCGGGGAGCTGTTTTTT
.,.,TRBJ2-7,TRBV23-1,CAHPDKNNRGGNYEQYF,TGCGCCCACCCCGACAAGAACAACAGGGGCGGGAACTACGAGCAGTACTTC
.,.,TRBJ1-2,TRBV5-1,CASSWEGQPVEGYTF,TGCGCCAGCAGCTGGGAGGGGCAGCCTGTGGAAGGCTACACCTTC
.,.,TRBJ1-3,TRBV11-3,CASSEGQGSSGNTIYF,TGTGCCAGCAGCGAAGGTCAGGGATCTTCTGGAAACACCATATATTTT
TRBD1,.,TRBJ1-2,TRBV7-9,CASSPGTASYGYTF,TGTGCCAGCAGCCCTGGGACAGCGAGCTATGGCTACACCTTC
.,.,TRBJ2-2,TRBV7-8,CASSFGDLNTGELFF,TGTGCCAGCAGCTTCGGGGATTTGAACACCGGGGAGCTGTTTTTT
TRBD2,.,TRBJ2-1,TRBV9,CASSVLVSAGGNEQFF,TGTGCCAGCAGCGTACTAGTGTCCGCGGGGGGAAATGAGCAGTTCTTC
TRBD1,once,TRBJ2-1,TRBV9,CASSVDPGGRGLLRANEQFF,TGTGCCAGCAGCGTAGATCCAGGGGGCAGGGGGCTATTGCGGGCAAATGAGCAGTTCTTC
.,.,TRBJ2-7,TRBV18,CASSPQQPALSSYEQYF,TGTGCCAGCTCACCACAACAGCCGGCCCTGAGCTCCTACGAGCAGTACTTC
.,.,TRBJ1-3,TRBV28,CASTPVLGNTIYF,TGTGCCAGCACCCCGGTACTTGGAAACACCATATATTTT
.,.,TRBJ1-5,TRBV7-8,CASSLDSYSNQPQHF,TGTGCCAGCAGCTTAGACAGCTATAGCAATCAGCCCCAGCATTTT
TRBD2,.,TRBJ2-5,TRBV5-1,CASSLSLAGGPQETQYF,TGCGCCAGCAGCTTGAGCCTAGCGGGGGGTCCCCAAGAGACCCAGTACTTC
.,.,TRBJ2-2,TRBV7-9,CASSLGSSNTGELFF,TGTGCCAGCAGCTTAGGGAGCTCGAACACCGGGGAGCTGTTTTTT
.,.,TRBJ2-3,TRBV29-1,CSVVILADTQYF,TGCAGCGTTGTGATCCTAGCAGATACGCAGTATTTT
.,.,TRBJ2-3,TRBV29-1,CSYDYERTDTQYF,TGCAGCTACGACTACGAACGCACAGATACGCAGTATTTT
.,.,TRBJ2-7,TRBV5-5,CASSFLGGGSEQYF,TGTGCCAGCAGCTTCCTGGGGGGCGGGAGCGAGCAGTACTTC
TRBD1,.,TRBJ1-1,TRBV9,CASSVPRTGGIAFF,TGTGCCAGCAGCGTACCTAGGACAGGGGGTATCGCTTTCTTT
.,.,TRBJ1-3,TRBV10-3,CAIRQGSRSGNTIYF,TGTGCCATCAGGCAGGGGTCCCGCTCTGGAAACACCATATATTTT
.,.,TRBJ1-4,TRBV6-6,CASSYVGRNEKLFF,TGTGCCAGCAGTTACGTAGGGAGAAATGAAAAACTGTTTTTT
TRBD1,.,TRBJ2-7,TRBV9,CASSPDRGGFWEQYF,TGTGCCAGCAGCCCGGACAGGGGGGGTTTTTGGGAGCAGTACTTC
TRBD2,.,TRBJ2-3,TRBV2,CASKTSGGASDTQYF,TGTGCCAGCAAAACTAGCGGGGGGGCCTCAGATACGCAGTATTTT
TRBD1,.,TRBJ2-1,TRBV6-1,CASSDQTGGVIQNEQFF,TGTGCCAGCAGTGACCAGACAGGGGGCGTAATTCAGAATGAGCAGTTCTTC
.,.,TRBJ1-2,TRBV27,CASSAFPLRANYGYTF,TGTGCCAGCAGTGCCTTCCCCCTTAGAGCTAACTATGGCTACACCTTC
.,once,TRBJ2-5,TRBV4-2,CASSQDPEETQYF,TGTGCCAGCAGCCAAGACCCCGAAGAGACCCAGTACTTC
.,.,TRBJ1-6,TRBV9,CASSVEQGWNSPLHF,TGTGCCAGCAGCGTAGAGCAGGGGTGGAATTCACCCCTCCACTTT
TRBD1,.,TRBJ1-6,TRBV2,CASTRAGGLSSPLHF,TGTGCCAGCACCAGGGCAGGGGGCTTGAGCTCACCCCTCCACTTT
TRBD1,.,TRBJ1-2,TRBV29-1,CSVVLDRKAYTF,TGCAGCGTTGTCTTGGACAGGAAGGCCTACACCTTC
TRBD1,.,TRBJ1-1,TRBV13,CASSTTGVGITEAFF,TGTGCCAGCAGCACAACAGGGGTGGGAATCACTGAAGCTTTCTTT
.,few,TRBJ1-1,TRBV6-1,CASSAEAHTEAFF,TGTGCCAGCAGTGCGGAGGCACACACTGAAGCTTTCTTT
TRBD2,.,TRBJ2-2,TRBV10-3,CAISVGGGRTGELFF,TGTGCCATCAGTGTTGGCGGGGGAAGGACCGGGGAGCTGTTTTTT
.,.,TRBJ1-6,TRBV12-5,CASAWGGGHNSPLHF,TGTGCTAGTGCCTGGGGAGGGGGTCATAATTCACCCCTCCACTTT
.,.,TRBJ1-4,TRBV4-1,CASSQALATNEKLFF,TGCGCCAGCAGCCAAGCTCTCGCAACTAATGAAAAACTGTTTTTT
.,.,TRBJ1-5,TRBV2,CASSPVGGSNQPQHF,TGTGCCAGCAGTCCCGTCGGGGGAAGCAATCAGCCCCAGCATTTT